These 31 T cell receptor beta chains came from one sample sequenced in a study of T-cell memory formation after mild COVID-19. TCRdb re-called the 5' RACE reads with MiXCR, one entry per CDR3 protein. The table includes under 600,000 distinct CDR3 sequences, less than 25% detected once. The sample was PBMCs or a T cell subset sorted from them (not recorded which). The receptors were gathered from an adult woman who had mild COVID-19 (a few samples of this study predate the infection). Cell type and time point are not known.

The CDR3 spells CASSQDWRGRGTEAFF. CDR3 DNA: TGTGCCAGCAGCCAAGATTGGAGGGGCAGGGGCACTGAAGCTTTCTTT. This chain joins TRBV3-1 and TRBJ1-1; perhaps TRBD1 as D (6 bases). V lost 0 bases and J 4 bases, leaving 15 bases between the germline ends. CDR3 length: 16 amino acids. The germline CDR1 and CDR2 sequences are LGHDT and YNNKEL (reference sequence).

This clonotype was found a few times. The CDR3 DNA sequence: TGTGCCAGCAGTTGGGCCCATATCGGCAGGCTGAACACTGAAGCTTTCTTT. It specifies CASSWAHIGRLNTEAFF. The gene calls are TRBV6-2 or TRBV6-3 and TRBJ1-1; no clear D. Trimming stripped 4 bases from V and 0 bases from J, with 18 bases between. CDR3 length: 17 residues. From germline, CDR1 is MNHEY and CDR2 SVGEGT.

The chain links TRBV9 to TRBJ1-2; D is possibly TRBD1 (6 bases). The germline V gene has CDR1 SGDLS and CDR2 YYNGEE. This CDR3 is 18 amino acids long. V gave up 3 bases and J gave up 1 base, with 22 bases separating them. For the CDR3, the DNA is TGTGCCAGCAGCGACCATGGACAGCTTGGGGCCCGTAACTATGGCTACACCTTC. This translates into CASSDHGQLGARNYGYTF. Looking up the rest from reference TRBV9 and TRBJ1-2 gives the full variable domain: DSGVTQTPKHLITATGQRVTLRCSPRSGDLSVYWYQQSLDQGLQFLIQYYNGEERAKGNILERFSAQQFPDLHSELNLSSLELGDSALYFCASSDHGQLGARNYGYTFGSGTRLTVV.

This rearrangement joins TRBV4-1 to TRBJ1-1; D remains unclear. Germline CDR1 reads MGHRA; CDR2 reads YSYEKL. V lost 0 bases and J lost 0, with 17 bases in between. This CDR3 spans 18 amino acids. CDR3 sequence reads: CASSQDQDVGSMNTEAFF. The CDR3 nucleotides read TGCGCCAGCAGCCAAGACCAGGATGTTGGGAGCATGAACACTGAAGCTTTCTTT.

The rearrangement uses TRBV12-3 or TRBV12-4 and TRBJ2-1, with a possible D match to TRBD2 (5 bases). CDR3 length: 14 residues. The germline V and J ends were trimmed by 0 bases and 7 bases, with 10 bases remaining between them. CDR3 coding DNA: TGTGCCAGCAGTTTAGCCCTGAGGAGGAATGAGCAGTTCTTC. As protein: CASSLALRRNEQFF.

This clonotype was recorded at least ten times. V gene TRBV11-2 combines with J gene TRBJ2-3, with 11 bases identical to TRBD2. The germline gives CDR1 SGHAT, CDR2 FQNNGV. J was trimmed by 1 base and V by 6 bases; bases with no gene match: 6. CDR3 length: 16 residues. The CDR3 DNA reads TGTGCCAGCAGATCGACTAGCGGGGTCGGCACAGATACGCAGTATTTT. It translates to CASRSTSGVGTDTQYF.

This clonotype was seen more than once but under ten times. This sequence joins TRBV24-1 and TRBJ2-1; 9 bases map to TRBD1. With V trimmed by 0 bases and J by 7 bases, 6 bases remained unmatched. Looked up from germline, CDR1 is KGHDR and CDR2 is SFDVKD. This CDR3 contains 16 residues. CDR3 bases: TGTGCCACCAGTGATTTGGGGGACAGGGTAGGGAATGAGCAGTTCTTC. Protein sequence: CATSDLGDRVGNEQFF.

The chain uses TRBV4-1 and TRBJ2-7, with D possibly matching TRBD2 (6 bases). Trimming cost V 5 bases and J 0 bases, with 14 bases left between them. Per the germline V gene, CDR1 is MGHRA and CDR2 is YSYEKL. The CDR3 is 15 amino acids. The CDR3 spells CASSNPGLHSYEQYF. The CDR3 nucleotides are TGCGCCAGCAGCAATCCGGGACTCCACTCCTACGAGCAGTACTTC.

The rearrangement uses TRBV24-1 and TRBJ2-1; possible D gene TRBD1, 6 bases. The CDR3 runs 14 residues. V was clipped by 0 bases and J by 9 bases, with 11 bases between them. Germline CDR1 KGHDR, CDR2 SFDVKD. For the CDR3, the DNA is TGTGCCACCAGTGATTTGGGCAGGGGCGGTGAGCAGTTCTTC. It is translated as CATSDLGRGGEQFF.

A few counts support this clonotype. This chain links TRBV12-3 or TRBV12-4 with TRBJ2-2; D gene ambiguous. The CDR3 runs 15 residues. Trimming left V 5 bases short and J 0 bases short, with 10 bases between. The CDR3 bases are TGTGCCAGCAGTGCCCAAGGTGCGAACACCGGGGAGCTGTTTTTT. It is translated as CASSAQGANTGELFF.

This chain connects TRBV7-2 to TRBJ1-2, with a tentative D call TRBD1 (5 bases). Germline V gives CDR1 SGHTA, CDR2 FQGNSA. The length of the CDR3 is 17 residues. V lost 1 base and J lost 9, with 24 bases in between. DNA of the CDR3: TGTGCCAGCAGCTTAGAGCTTTTTGGGACGGTTAAAGGAAGCTACACCTTC. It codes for CASSLELFGTVKGSYTF.

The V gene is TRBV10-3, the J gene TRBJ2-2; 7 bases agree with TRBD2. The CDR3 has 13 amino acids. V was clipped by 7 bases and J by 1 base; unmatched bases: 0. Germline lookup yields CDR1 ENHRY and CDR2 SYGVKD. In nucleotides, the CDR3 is TGTGCCATCACGGGAGGGAACACCGGGGAGCTGTTTTTT. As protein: CAITGGNTGELFF.

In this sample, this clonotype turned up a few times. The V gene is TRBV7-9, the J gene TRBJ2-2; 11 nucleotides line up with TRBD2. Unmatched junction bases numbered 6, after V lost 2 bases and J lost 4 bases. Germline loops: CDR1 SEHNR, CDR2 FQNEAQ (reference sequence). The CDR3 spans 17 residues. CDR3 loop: CASSLLLAGGLTGELFF. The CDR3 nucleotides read TGTGCCAGCAGCTTACTCCTAGCGGGAGGTCTCACCGGGGAGCTGTTTTTT. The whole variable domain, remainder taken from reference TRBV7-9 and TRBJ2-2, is DTGVSQNPRHKITKRGQNVTFRCDPISEHNRLYWYRQTLGQGPEFLTYFQNEAQLEKSRLLSDRFSAERPKGSFSTLEIQRTEQGDSAMYLCASSLLLAGGLTGELFFGEGSRLTVL.

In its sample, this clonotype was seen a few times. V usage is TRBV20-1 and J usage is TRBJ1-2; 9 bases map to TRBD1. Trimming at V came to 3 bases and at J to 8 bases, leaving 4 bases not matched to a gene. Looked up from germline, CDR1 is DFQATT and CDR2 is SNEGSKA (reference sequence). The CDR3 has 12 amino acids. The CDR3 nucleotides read TGCAGTGCTAGGGACAGGGGTCGAGGCTACACCTTC. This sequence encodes CSARDRGRGYTF.

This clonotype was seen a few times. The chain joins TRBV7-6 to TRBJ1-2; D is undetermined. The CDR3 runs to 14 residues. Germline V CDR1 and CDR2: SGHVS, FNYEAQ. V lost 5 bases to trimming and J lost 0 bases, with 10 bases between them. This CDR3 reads CASSREGANYGYTF. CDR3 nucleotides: TGTGCCAGCAGCCGAGAGGGCGCTAACTATGGCTACACCTTC.

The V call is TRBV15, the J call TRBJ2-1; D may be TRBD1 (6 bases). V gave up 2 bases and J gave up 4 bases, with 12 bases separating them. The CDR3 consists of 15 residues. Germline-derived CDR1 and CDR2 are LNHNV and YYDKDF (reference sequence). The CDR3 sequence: CATSRLDSLYNEQFF. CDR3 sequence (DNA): TGTGCCACCAGCAGACTGGACAGTTTGTACAATGAGCAGTTCTTC. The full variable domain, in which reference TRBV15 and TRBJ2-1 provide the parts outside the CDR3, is DAMVIQNPRYQVTQFGKPVTLSCSQTLNHNVMYWYQQKSSQAPKLLFHYYDKDFNNEADTPDNFQSRRPNTSFCFLDIRSPGLGDTAMYLCATSRLDSLYNEQFFGPGTRLTVL.

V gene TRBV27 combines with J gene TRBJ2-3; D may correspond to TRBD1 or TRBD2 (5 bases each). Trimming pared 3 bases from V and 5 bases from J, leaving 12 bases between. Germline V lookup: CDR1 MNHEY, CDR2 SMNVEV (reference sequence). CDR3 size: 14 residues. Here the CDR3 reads CASSFGAGVDTQYF. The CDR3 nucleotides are TGTGCCAGCAGTTTTGGGGCCGGGGTAGATACGCAGTATTTT.

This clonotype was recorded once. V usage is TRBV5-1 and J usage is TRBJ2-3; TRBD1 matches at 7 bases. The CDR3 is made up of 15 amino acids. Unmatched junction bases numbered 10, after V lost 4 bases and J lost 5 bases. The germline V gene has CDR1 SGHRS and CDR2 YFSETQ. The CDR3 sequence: CASSNRQGVRDTQYF. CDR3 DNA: TGCGCCAGCAGCAACCGGCAGGGGGTACGAGATACGCAGTATTTT.

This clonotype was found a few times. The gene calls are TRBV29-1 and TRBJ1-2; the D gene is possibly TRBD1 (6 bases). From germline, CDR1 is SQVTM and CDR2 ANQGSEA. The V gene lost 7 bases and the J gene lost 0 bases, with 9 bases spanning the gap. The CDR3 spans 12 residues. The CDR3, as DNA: TGCAGCGGGGGGGCGACTAACTATGGCTACACCTTC. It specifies CSGGATNYGYTF.

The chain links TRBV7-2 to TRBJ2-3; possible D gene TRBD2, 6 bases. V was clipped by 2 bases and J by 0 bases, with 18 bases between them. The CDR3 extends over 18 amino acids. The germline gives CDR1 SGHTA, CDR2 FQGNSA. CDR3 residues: CASSLRVPAGFSTDTQYF. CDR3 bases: TGTGCCAGCAGCTTAAGGGTCCCGGCGGGGTTTAGCACAGATACGCAGTATTTT. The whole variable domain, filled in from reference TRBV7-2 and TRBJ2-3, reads GAGVSQSPSNKVTEKGKDVELRCDPISGHTALYWYRQSLGQGLEFLIYFQGNSAPDKSGLPSDRFSAERTGGSVSTLTIQRTQQEDSAVYLCASSLRVPAGFSTDTQYFGPGTRLTVL.

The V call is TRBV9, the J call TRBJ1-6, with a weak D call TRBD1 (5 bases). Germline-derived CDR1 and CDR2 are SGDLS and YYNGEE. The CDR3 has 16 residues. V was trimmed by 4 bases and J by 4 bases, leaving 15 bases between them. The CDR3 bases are TGTGCCAGCAGCCCAGGGACGGAGATATATAATTCACCCCTCCACTTT. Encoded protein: CASSPGTEIYNSPLHF.

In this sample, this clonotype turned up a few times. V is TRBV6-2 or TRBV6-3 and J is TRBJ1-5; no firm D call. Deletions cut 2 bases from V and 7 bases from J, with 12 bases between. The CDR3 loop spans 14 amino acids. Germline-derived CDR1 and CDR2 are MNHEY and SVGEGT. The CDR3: CASSYGVWGQPQHF. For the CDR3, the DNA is TGTGCCAGCAGTTACGGGGTCTGGGGACAGCCCCAGCATTTT.

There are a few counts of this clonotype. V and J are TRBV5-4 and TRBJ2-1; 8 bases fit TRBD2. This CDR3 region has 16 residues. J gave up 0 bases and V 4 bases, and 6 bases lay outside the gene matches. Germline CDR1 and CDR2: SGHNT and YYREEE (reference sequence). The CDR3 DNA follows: TGTGCCAGCAGCATACTGACTAGCGCCTCCTACAATGAGCAGTTCTTC. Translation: CASSILTSASYNEQFF.

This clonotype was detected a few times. CDR3 DNA: TGCGCCAGCAGCTTGGGCCGCCGCGCAGATACGCAGTATTTT. Encoded protein: CASSLGRRADTQYF. The J gene is TRBJ2-3, the V gene TRBV5-1; no clear D. V shed 0 bases and J shed 4 bases, with 9 bases lying between them. The CDR3 length is 14 residues. CDR1 SGHRS and CDR2 YFSETQ come from the germline V gene.

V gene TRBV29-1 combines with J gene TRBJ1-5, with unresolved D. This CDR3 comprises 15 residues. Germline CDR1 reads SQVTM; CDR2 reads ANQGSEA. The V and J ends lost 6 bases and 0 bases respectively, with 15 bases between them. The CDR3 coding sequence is TGCAGCGTCGCCACCTCGGCGGATAGCAATCAGCCCCAGCATTTT. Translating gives CSVATSADSNQPQHF.

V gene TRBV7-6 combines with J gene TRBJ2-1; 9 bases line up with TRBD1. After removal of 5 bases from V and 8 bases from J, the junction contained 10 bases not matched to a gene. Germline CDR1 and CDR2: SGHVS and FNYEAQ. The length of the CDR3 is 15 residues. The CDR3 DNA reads TGTGCCAGCAGCAGAAGCCGGGACAGGGAAGATGAGCAGTTCTTC. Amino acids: CASSRSRDREDEQFF.

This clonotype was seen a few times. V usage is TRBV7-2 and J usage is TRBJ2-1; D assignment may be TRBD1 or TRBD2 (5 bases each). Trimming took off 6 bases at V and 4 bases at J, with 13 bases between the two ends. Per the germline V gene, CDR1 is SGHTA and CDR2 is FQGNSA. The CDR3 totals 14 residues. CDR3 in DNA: TGTGCCAGCAGACCCTCGAGGGGTTACAATGAGCAGTTCTTC. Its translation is CASRPSRGYNEQFF.

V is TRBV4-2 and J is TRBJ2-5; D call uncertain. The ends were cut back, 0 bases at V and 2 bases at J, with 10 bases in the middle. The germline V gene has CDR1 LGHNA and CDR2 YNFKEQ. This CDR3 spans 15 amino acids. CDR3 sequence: CASSQDNTNQETQYF. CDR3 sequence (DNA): TGTGCCAGCAGCCAAGATAACACAAATCAAGAGACCCAGTACTTC.

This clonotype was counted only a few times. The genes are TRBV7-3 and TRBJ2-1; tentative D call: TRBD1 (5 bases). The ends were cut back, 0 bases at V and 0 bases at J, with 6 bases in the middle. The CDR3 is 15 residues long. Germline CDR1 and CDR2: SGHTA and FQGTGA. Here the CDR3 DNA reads TGTGCCAGCAGCTTAACGCAGGGCTCCTACAATGAGCAGTTCTTC. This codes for CASSLTQGSYNEQFF.

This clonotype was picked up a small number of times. For the CDR3, the DNA is TGCAGTGCTACAGGGGGCACCGTACTCACTGAAGCTTTCTTT. Translated, it gives CSATGGTVLTEAFF. This sequence joins TRBV20-1 and TRBJ1-1; 8 positions match TRBD1. CDR1 is DFQATT, CDR2 SNEGSKA, per germline (reference sequence). The CDR3 runs to 14 residues. Trimming at V came to 4 bases and at J to 4 bases, leaving 8 bases not matched to a gene.

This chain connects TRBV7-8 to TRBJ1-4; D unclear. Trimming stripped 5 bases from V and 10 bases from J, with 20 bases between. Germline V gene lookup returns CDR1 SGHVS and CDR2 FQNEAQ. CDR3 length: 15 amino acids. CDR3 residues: CASSPHGSTDSKLFF. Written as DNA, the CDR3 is TGTGCCAGCAGCCCTCACGGGTCGACCGACTCAAAACTGTTTTTT.